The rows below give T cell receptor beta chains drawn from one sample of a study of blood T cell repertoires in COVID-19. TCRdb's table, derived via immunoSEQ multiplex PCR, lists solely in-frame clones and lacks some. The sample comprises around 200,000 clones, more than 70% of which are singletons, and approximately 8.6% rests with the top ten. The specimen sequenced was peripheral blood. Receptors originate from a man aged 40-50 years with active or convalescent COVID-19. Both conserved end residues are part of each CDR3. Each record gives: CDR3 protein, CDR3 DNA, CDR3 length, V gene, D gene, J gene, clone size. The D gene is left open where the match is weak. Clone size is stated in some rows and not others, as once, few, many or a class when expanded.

CDR3 protein: CASSRGDTSGNTIYF; CDR3 DNA: TGTGCCAGCTCCCGAGGGGACACCTCTGGAAACACCATATATTTT; CDR3 length: 15; V gene: TRBV5-5; D gene: NA; J gene: TRBJ1-3; clone size: NA
CDR3 protein: CAIMGGGADEQFF; CDR3 DNA: TGTGCCATCATGGGCGGGGGGGCCGATGAGCAGTTCTTC; CDR3 length: 13; V gene: TRBV10-3; D gene: TRBD2; J gene: TRBJ2-1; clone size: NA
CDR3 protein: CASSHRDRFGGYTF; CDR3 DNA: TGTGCCAGCAGCCACCGGGACAGGTTCGGCGGCTACACCTTC; CDR3 length: 14; V gene: TRBV3-1/TRBV3-2; D gene: TRBD1; J gene: TRBJ1-2; clone size: NA
CDR3 protein: CATSRDRWVAANTGELFF; CDR3 DNA: TGTGCCACCAGCAGAGATAGATGGGTCGCGGCGAACACCGGGGAGCTGTTTTTT; CDR3 length: 18; V gene: TRBV15; D gene: NA; J gene: TRBJ2-2; clone size: NA
CDR3 protein: CAISAGTGGAYEQYF; CDR3 DNA: TGTGCCATCAGTGCGGGGACAGGGGGCGCCTACGAGCAGTACTTC; CDR3 length: 15; V gene: TRBV10-3; D gene: TRBD1; J gene: TRBJ2-7; clone size: once
CDR3 protein: CASGTGQGAGDTQYF; CDR3 DNA: TGTGCTAGTGGCACGGGACAGGGGGCGGGAGATACGCAGTATTTT; CDR3 length: 15; V gene: TRBV12-5; D gene: TRBD1; J gene: TRBJ2-3; clone size: NA
CDR3 protein: CASSIEIHTRIYEQYF; CDR3 DNA: TGTGCCAGTAGTATAGAGATCCATACACGTATCTACGAGCAGTACTTC; CDR3 length: 16; V gene: TRBV19; D gene: NA; J gene: TRBJ2-7; clone size: NA
CDR3 protein: CASSSGLAGAEQFF; CDR3 DNA: TGTGCCAGCAGCTCCGGACTAGCGGGCGCTGAGCAGTTCTTC; CDR3 length: 14; V gene: TRBV11-2; D gene: TRBD2; J gene: TRBJ2-1; clone size: NA
CDR3 protein: CASDGSRLAGVKISYNEQFF; CDR3 DNA: TGTGCCAGTGATGGGTCTAGACTAGCGGGAGTTAAAATATCCTACAATGAGCAGTTCTTC; CDR3 length: 20; V gene: TRBV19; D gene: TRBD2; J gene: TRBJ2-1; clone size: NA
CDR3 protein: CASSTPADSQTYEQYF; CDR3 DNA: TGTGCCAGCAGTACCCCCGCGGACAGCCAAACGTACGAGCAGTACTTC; CDR3 length: 16; V gene: TRBV6-6; D gene: NA; J gene: TRBJ2-7; clone size: NA
CDR3 protein: CASSPSSGILFYEQYF; CDR3 DNA: TGTGCCAGCAGCCCATCCTCAGGCATCTTATTCTACGAGCAGTACTTC; CDR3 length: 16; V gene: TRBV3-1/TRBV3-2; D gene: NA; J gene: TRBJ2-7; clone size: NA
CDR3 protein: CASRKDRDYNEQFF; CDR3 DNA: TGTGCCAGCAGGAAAGACAGGGATTACAATGAGCAGTTCTTC; CDR3 length: 14; V gene: TRBV25-1; D gene: TRBD1; J gene: TRBJ2-1; clone size: NA
CDR3 protein: CASNLLAGTQETQYF; CDR3 DNA: TGTGCCAGCAACCTTCTAGCGGGAACCCAAGAGACCCAGTACTTC; CDR3 length: 15; V gene: TRBV27; D gene: TRBD2; J gene: TRBJ2-5; clone size: NA
CDR3 protein: CASSIDREQPQHF; CDR3 DNA: TGTGCCAGTAGTATAGATCGGGAGCAGCCCCAGCATTTT; CDR3 length: 13; V gene: TRBV19; D gene: NA; J gene: TRBJ1-5; clone size: NA
CDR3 protein: CASSLVSPGGTEAFF; CDR3 DNA: TGCGCCAGCAGCTTGGTGTCGCCAGGTGGGACTGAAGCTTTCTTT; CDR3 length: 15; V gene: TRBV5-1; D gene: NA; J gene: TRBJ1-1; clone size: NA
CDR3 protein: CASSMGTIRNQPQHF; CDR3 DNA: TGTGCCAGTAGTATGGGGACTATACGCAATCAGCCCCAGCATTTT; CDR3 length: 15; V gene: TRBV19; D gene: NA; J gene: TRBJ1-5; clone size: NA
CDR3 protein: CASSLSQINSPLHF; CDR3 DNA: TGTGCCAGCAGCTTGTCGCAGATAAATTCACCCCTCCACTTT; CDR3 length: 14; V gene: TRBV5-6; D gene: NA; J gene: TRBJ1-6; clone size: few
CDR3 protein: CATGYSGANVLTF; CDR3 DNA: TGTGCCACAGGATACTCTGGGGCCAACGTCCTGACTTTC; CDR3 length: 13; V gene: TRBV2; D gene: NA; J gene: TRBJ2-6; clone size: NA
CDR3 protein: CASSAVEGAPSGANVLTF; CDR3 DNA: TGTGCCAGTAGTGCGGTGGAGGGGGCACCCTCTGGGGCCAACGTCCTGACTTTC; CDR3 length: 18; V gene: TRBV19; D gene: NA; J gene: TRBJ2-6; clone size: NA
CDR3 protein: CASSLGALNSPLHF; CDR3 DNA: TGCGCCAGCAGCTTGGGGGCACTTAATTCACCCCTCCACTTT; CDR3 length: 14; V gene: TRBV5-1; D gene: NA; J gene: TRBJ1-6; clone size: NA